This T cell receptor (beta chain) was found in a study of OX40 agonist ivuxolimab in advanced cancers. Turning to the overall study: The costimulatory receptor OX40 (CD134) was targeted by ivuxolimab, a fully human IgG2 agonistic monoclonal antibody. Intravenous ivuxolimab was administered to patients every 2 weeks at six dose levels: 0.01, 0.1, 0.3, 1.5, 3 and 10 mg/kg. Of the 50 to 55 patients in dose escalation, 19 had hepatocellular carcinoma, about 15 had melanoma, 9 had renal cell carcinoma and 9 had head and neck cancer. Three dose-escalation patients achieved partial responses, one with hepatocellular carcinoma and two with cutaneous melanoma. The dose-escalation cohort was about 83% male with a mean age of approximately 60 years, ranging from roughly 23 to 90. The purpose of peripheral TCRbeta sequencing was to test whether ivuxolimab changed TCR sequence diversity and led to clonal T-cell expansion. Patients were allowed to have had prior anti-PD-1, anti-PD-L1 or anti-CTLA-4 therapy, and 40% to 45% of the dose-escalation patients had previously received checkpoint inhibitors. The paper covers the monotherapy dose-escalation part of the phase I ivuxolimab trial, which included N ≈ 57 patients. Here is what the overall study found, with its caveats: Partial responders in the 0.1-3.0 mg/kg groups had among the lowest normalized peripheral clonal expansion, especially among CD8+ T cells. Low levels of normalized T-cell clonal expansion were also seen in some patients who did not respond. Clonal expansion of both CD4+ and CD8+ blood T cells was observed from baseline to week 6 at doses 0.1 to 3.0 mg/kg. Which antigens the clonally expanded peripheral T cells were specific for was not determined. On average, CD8+ T cells showed more expanded clones than CD4+ T cells after ivuxolimab.

Patients with autoimmune disease history or receiving systemic immunosuppression were excluded from the trial. Peripheral blood for TCR sequencing was collected from all dose cohorts at baseline, on cycle 4 day 1, and on cycle 7 day 1. Samples came from an open-label, multicenter, first-in-human phase I dose-escalation trial of ivuxolimab. Adults with locally advanced or metastatic melanoma, renal cell, hepatocellular, or head and neck squamous cell carcinoma were enrolled in the trial. Before TCR sequencing, CD4+ T cells and CD8+ T cells were sorted from peripheral blood as separate populations. Genomic DNA was extracted from sorted cells for sequencing of the TCRbeta CDR3 region. The immunoSEQ Assay was used to sequence the TCRbeta CDR3 regions. As stored in TCRdb, this immuneACCESS dataset retains in-frame rearrangements with V and J assigned. A fraction of the clones does not appear; measured against another copy, unresolved V genes explain less than half of the discrepancy, and the remainder lacks a known reason. In all, the sample holds 65,000 to 75,000 clones, and 70% to 90% of those were seen once. The ten largest account for about 0.9% of the sample.

Trimming at the junction amounts to 0 bases on V and 7 bases on J, and the germline ends lie 14 bases apart. Per the germline V gene (reference sequence), SGHNT is the CDR1 and YYREEE is the CDR2. The CDR3 sequence holds 14 residues, the cysteine and phenylalanine included. Only the CDR3 DNA stays, 42 bases, in frame from base 1. In regard to this clone: It has no known antigen specificity. Per-nucleotide qualities are absent, and no much larger clonotype sits a single base away.

This TCR was recovered from an adult with an advanced solid tumor such as melanoma, head and neck, liver or kidney cancer. The sequencing used CD4+ or CD8+ T cells sorted from blood, collected in a trial of the OX40 agonist ivuxolimab. This chain joins TRBV5-4 to TRBJ2-7; a tentative D call is TRBD2 (7 bases match). The DNA is TGTGCCAGCAGCTTGGAGCAGGGGAGGGGAGAGCAGTACTTC. This encodes CASSLEQGRGEQYF.